Below are 8 T cell receptor beta chains sequenced from a single sample in a study of blood T cell repertoires in COVID-19 (dated by TCRdb to the early 2020s). The library relied on the immunoSEQ multiplex PCR assay. Not all clones reach the TCRdb copy of this immuneACCESS table, which keeps in-frame sequences only. Checked studies attribute under half of the gap to unresolved V genes and leave the rest unexplained. Recorded for this sample are tens of thousands of clones; around 83% of them occurred a single time. Jointly, the top ten make up about 6% of the sample. The sample was peripheral blood. Every receptor here comes from a woman aged 60-70 years with acute or convalescent COVID-19.

For this clone: Just one base apart from a much larger clone, this may be a read error. The genes are TRBV2 and TRBJ1-6; D possibly corresponds to TRBD1 (5 bases). Germline CDR1 and CDR2: SNHLY and FYNNEI. Trimming removed 3 bases at V and 6 bases at J, with 9 bases between. There are 14 residues in the CDR3. CDR3 in amino acids: CASSEGRTNSPLHF. The DNA of the CDR3 is TGTGCCAGCAGTGAGGGGCGGACTAATTCACCCCTCCACTTT.

The chain couples TRBV4-1 to TRBJ1-3, with D unresolved. V was trimmed by 4 bases and J by 0 bases, leaving 25 bases between them. From germline, CDR1 is MGHRA and CDR2 YSYEKL. The CDR3 has 20 residues. The CDR3 sequence is CASSPRRTASTGGSGNTIYF. Here the CDR3 DNA reads TGCGCCAGCAGCCCACGTAGGACTGCCAGTACTGGAGGCTCTGGAAACACCATATATTTT.

The chain carries TRBV18 and TRBJ1-6; TRBD1 agrees at 8 bases. Trimming took 8 bases from V and 9 from J; bases not matched to a gene: 9. The CDR3 is 14 amino acids. The germline V gene has CDR1 KGHSH and CDR2 LQKENI. The CDR3 region has the DNA TGTGCCAGCCGCACACAGGGGGTGTCTTCACCCCTCCACTTT. Translation: CASRTQGVSSPLHF.

The sample holds a few counts of this clone. This chain uses TRBV27 with TRBJ1-1; TRBD1 is a possible D gene (6 bases). CDR1 and CDR2 (germline): MNHEY, SMNVEV (reference sequence). There are 13 residues in the CDR3. V was pared by 6 bases and J by 4 bases, with 12 bases between. CDR3 DNA sequence: TGTGCCAGCAGCTACAGGGTTGGCACTGAAGCTTTCTTT. It translates to CASSYRVGTEAFF.

This rearrangement joins TRBV5-1 to TRBJ2-7; no clear D. Germline V gene sequence: CDR1 SGHRS, CDR2 YFSETQ. The CDR3 has 12 amino acids. V shed 3 bases and J shed 0 bases, with 4 bases lying between them. CDR3 DNA sequence: TGCGCCAGCAGCTCCTCCTCCTACGAGCAGTACTTC. Translated: CASSSSSYEQYF.

The V gene is TRBV5-1, the J gene TRBJ2-1; D uncertain. With 4 bases removed from V and 0 bases from J, the gap between germline ends came to 11 bases. Germline CDR1 is SGHRS and CDR2 is YFSETQ. There are 15 residues in the CDR3. The CDR3 reads CASSPTLYSYNEQFF. In DNA, the CDR3 is TGCGCCAGCAGCCCTACTTTATACTCCTACAATGAGCAGTTCTTC.

This clone was recorded a few times. The chain has TRBV6-2 or TRBV6-3 and TRBJ1-2; unclear D gene. The germline CDR1 and CDR2 sequences are MNHEY and SVGEGT. V was shortened by 5 bases and J by 4 bases, with 11 bases between the two germline ends. CDR3 length: 13 amino acids. The DNA for the CDR3 is TGTGCCAGCAGTACTGATCCGCTCTATGGCTACACCTTC. It encodes CASSTDPLYGYTF.

V is TRBV19 and J is TRBJ1-1; the match to TRBD1 covers 7 bases. CDR3 length: 13 residues. In germline, CDR1 is LNHDA, CDR2 SQIVND (reference sequence). J was trimmed by 3 bases and V by 5 bases; bases with no gene match: 3. CDR3 loop: CASSVDRDTEAFF. The DNA for the CDR3 is TGTGCCAGTAGTGTTGACAGGGACACTGAAGCTTTCTTT.